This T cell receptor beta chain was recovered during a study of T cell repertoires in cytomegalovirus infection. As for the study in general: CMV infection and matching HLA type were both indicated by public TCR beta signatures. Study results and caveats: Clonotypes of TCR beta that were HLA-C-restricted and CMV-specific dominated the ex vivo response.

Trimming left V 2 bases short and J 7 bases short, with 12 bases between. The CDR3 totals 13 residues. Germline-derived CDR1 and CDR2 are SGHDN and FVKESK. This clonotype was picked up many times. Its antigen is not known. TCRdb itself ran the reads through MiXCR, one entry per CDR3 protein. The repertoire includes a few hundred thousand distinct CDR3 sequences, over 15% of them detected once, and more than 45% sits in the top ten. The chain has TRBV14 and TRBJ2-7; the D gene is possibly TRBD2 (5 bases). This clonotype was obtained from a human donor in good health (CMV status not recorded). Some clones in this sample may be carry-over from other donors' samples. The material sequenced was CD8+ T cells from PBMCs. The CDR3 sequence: CASSQSPPGEQYF. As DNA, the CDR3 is TGTGCCAGCAGCCAATCCCCGCCGGGGGAGCAGTACTTC.